Below, 22 T cell receptor beta chains from the same sample are listed, as sequenced in a study of human CD8 memory T cell subsets. CCR7+ PD-1+ TIGIT+ early memory CD8+ T cells with exhausted-like traits constituted the TPEX cells. Libraries for TCR beta were constructed using UMI-labeled 5' RACE. Each CDR3 protein gets one entry in TCRdb, which reprocessed the 5' RACE reads and gives no DNA. This sample's table has about 6,500 distinct CDR3 sequences. Sequenced sample: CD8+ T cells from PBMCs. The receptors come from a human donor in good health.

The CDR3 region is CSARGQSMYEQFF. V usage is TRBV29-1 and J usage is TRBJ2-1; TCRdb designates TRBD2, a call that cannot be tested without DNA. The CDR3 covers 13 residues. CDR1 and CDR2 (germline): SQVTM, ANQGSEA.

The CDR3: CASSFSGASEQYF. J is TRBJ2-7 and V is TRBV28. CDR3 length: 13 amino acids. CDR1 and CDR2 (germline): MDHEN, SYDVKM.

This clonotype is labeled medium-sized based on frequency. The rearrangement uses TRBV6-6 and TRBJ2-7. Germline V CDR1 and CDR2: MNHNY, SVGAGI (reference sequence). The CDR3 is 14 amino acids. This CDR3 reads CASSYSGGTYEQYF.

This clonotype is called medium-sized based on its frequency. The chain uses TRBV28 and TRBJ2-7. CDR3 size: 13 residues. Per the germline V gene, CDR1 is MDHEN and CDR2 is SYDVKM. The CDR3 sequence is CASSFPESYEQYF.

V gene TRBV9 combines with J gene TRBJ2-7; TCRdb proposes TRBD1, but this gene call is untestable without DNA. The CDR3 has 15 residues. CDR1 and CDR2 (germline): SGDLS, YYNGEE. CDR3 sequence reads: CASSDSTGQLGEQYF.

This sequence joins TRBV29-1 and TRBJ2-2. The germline V gene encodes CDR1 SQVTM and CDR2 ANQGSEA. The CDR3 has 13 amino acids. The CDR3 sequence: CSVVEAIPGELFF.

The rearrangement uses TRBV7-9 and TRBJ2-1; checking the TCRdb D call of TRBD2 is not possible without DNA. The CDR3 consists of 15 residues. The germline V gene has CDR1 SEHNR and CDR2 FQNEAQ (reference sequence). CDR3 loop: CASRLTSGLYNEQFF.

By frequency, this clonotype is medium-sized (0.01 to 0.1%). The chain carries TRBV3-1 and TRBJ2-2. CDR1 LGHDT and CDR2 YNNKEL come from the germline V gene (reference sequence). This CDR3 has 13 residues. The CDR3: CASSQQYEGELFF.

The chain carries TRBV6-2 or TRBV6-3 and TRBJ2-6. Germline V gene sequence: CDR1 MNHEY, CDR2 SVGEGT. This CDR3 contains 13 residues. The CDR3 spells CATDSSGANVLTF.

The chain carries TRBV19 and TRBJ1-5; TCRdb gives TRBD1 as the D gene, but with no DNA this cannot be confirmed. The length of the CDR3 is 12 residues. CDR1 LNHDA and CDR2 SQIVND come from the germline V gene (reference sequence). The CDR3 region is CASTQGIQPQHF.

This clonotype is labeled medium-sized (0.01 to 0.1%) based on frequency. This sequence joins TRBV29-1 and TRBJ2-4; the D call of TRBD2 rests on TCRdb alone, since no DNA is present to check it. This CDR3 is 12 amino acids long. Germline V lookup: CDR1 SQVTM, CDR2 ANQGSEA. The CDR3 here is CSVVYAGNIQYF.

The chain employs TRBV6-6 and TRBJ2-3; with no DNA, the TCRdb D assignment of TRBD2 cannot be verified. The CDR3 covers 17 residues. Germline assignment: CDR1 MNHNY and CDR2 SVGAGI (reference sequence). The CDR3 sequence is CASSYLGTSGDTDTQYF.

The rearrangement joins TRBV5-1 to TRBJ1-2; TCRdb gives TRBD1 as the D gene, but with no DNA this cannot be confirmed. Germline CDR1 and CDR2: SGHRS and YFSETQ. This CDR3 comprises 13 residues. The CDR3 protein is CASSLGQVFGYTF.

The chain couples TRBV5-1 to TRBJ2-7; the TCRdb D gene call, TRBD2, has no DNA to confirm it. CDR1 is SGHRS, CDR2 YFSETQ, per germline. The CDR3 consists of 16 residues. Here the CDR3 reads CASTHLTSGKTGEQYF.

This clonotype is medium-sized by frequency. This chain links TRBV28 with TRBJ2-1; as DNA is missing, the TRBD2 call by TCRdb cannot be tested. Germline CDR1 reads MDHEN; CDR2 reads SYDVKM. The CDR3 is 17 amino acids. CDR3 protein: CASRSFRTSSSYNEQFF.

The gene calls are TRBV3-1 and TRBJ2-1; TCRdb's D gene call, TRBD1, goes unchecked for lack of DNA. CDR1 is LGHDT, CDR2 YNNKEL, per germline (reference sequence). There are 14 residues in the CDR3. This CDR3 reads CASSVLRGQGEQFF.

The chain joins TRBV11-1 to TRBJ2-7; TCRdb's D call of TRBD1 is untestable without DNA. In germline, CDR1 is SGHAT, CDR2 FQDESV (reference sequence). The CDR3 covers 13 residues. The CDR3 spells CASSLDSWNEQYF.

Frequency places this clonotype as large. V gene TRBV11-2 combines with J gene TRBJ1-2. CDR3 size: 13 residues. Germline loops: CDR1 SGHAT, CDR2 FQNNGV. The CDR3 reads CASSLESGGGYTF.

The genes are TRBV20-1 and TRBJ2-3. Germline V lookup: CDR1 DFQATT, CDR2 SNEGSKA (reference sequence). There are 11 residues in the CDR3. This chain's CDR3 is CSARSDPTQYF.

Its frequency marks this clonotype as large. The chain is built from TRBV6-6 and TRBJ2-3. The CDR3 sequence is 16 residues long. The germline V gene has CDR1 MNHNY and CDR2 SVGAGI (reference sequence). Here the CDR3 reads CASSYGFGTSTDTQYF.

The rearrangement links TRBV11-2 to TRBJ1-4; TCRdb reports TRBD1, a call that lacks DNA to check it against. The CDR3 runs to 12 residues. Germline lookup yields CDR1 SGHAT and CDR2 FQNNGV. The CDR3: CASSFGGEKLFF.

The rearrangement joins TRBV28 to TRBJ2-3; checking the TCRdb D call of TRBD2 is not possible without DNA. The CDR3 is 18 amino acids. Germline V lookup: CDR1 MDHEN, CDR2 SYDVKM. CDR3 sequence reads: CASSFSGTTRESTDTQYF.